Sequencing of this TCR beta chain was carried out in a study of cytomegalovirus exposure and HLA in healthy donors. With 60 Vbeta and 13 Jbeta primers, the PCR was carried out. Some clones are missing from TCRdb's copy, which holds only in-frame ones; the method was immunoSEQ multiplex PCR. Found here are 81,000 or so clones, approximately 60% of them singletons; the top ten hold about 5.4%. General study points: An Asian-associated ancestry cluster reportedly showed fewer N-insertions than the approximately 670-donor mean in a later analysis.

Remarks on this clone: Its antigen remains unknown. A junction boundary mismatches the germline segment, possibly from a read error.

This CDR3 region has 12 residues. Germline-derived CDR1 and CDR2 are LGHNT and FRNRAP. Participants comprised healthy donors of bone marrow. The specimen sequenced was PBMCs. This rearrangement joins TRBV12-5 to TRBJ2-7, with D possibly matching TRBD2 (5 bases). The sequence derives from a woman aged 25 to 39 in good health and CMV-seropositive. The CDR3 nucleotides are TGTTCTAGTGGTTTAGCGTTCGACGAGCAGTACTTC. Translated, it gives CSSGLAFDEQYF.